This TCR beta chain was obtained from a study of shared clonotypes between healthy human individuals. This clone was recorded only once. Looked up from germline, CDR1 is SGHDN and CDR2 is FVKESK. CDR3 length: 10 residues. Deletions cut 8 bases from V and 10 bases from J, with 9 bases between. Sequencing used immunoSEQ multiplex PCR; TCRdb keeps in-frame clones, though not all of them. The sample records approximately 2,000,000 clones, less than 95% being singletons. The sequenced material came from naive CD4+ T cells from PBMCs. The subset was: CD45RA+ positively selected. The rearrangement links TRBV14 to TRBJ2-1; D may be TRBD2 (6 bases). This TCR was sampled from a man in his late teens or twenties in good health. Some clones in this sample may be carry-over from other donors' samples. DNA for the CDR3: TGTGCCAGCGGACGGGGGGAGCAGTTCTTC. This sequence encodes CASGRGEQFF.